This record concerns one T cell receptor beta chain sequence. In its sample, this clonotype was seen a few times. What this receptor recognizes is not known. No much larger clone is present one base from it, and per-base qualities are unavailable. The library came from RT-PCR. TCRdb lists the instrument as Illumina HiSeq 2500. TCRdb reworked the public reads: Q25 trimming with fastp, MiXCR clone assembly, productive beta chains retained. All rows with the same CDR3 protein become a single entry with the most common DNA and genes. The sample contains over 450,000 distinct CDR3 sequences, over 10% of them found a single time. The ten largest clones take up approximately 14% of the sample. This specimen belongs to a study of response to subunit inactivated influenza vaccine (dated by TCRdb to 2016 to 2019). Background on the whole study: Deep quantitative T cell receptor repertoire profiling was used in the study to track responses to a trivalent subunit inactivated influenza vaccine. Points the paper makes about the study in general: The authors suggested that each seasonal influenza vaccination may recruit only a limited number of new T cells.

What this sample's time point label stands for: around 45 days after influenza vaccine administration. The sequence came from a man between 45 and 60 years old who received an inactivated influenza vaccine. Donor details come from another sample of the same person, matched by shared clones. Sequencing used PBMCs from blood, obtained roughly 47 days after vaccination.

The CDR3 region reads CASSLSTSEQPQHF. The bases read TGTGCCAGCAGTTTATCGACCAGTGAACAGCCCCAGCATTTT. The rearranged segments are TRBV28 and TRBJ1-5; no D gene is confidently identified. CDR1 and CDR2 (MDHEN, SYDVKM) derive from the germline V gene. From cysteine to phenylalanine, the CDR3 is 14 amino acids long. Only CDR3 DNA is held: 42 bases, read in frame from base 1. V is shortened by 1 base, J by 7 bases, and the region joining them spans 11 bases.